The TCR beta chain described here comes from a study of T cell responses to AZD1222 COVID-19 vaccine. Whole-study results and caveats: Repertoires were collected only later (after the peak T cell response had occurred). AZD1222 recipients seropositive at baseline numbered only 5 to 7.

Worth noting for this clone: Its specificity is unknown.

This CDR3 is 13 amino acids long. Germline CDR1 reads SGDLS; CDR2 reads YYNGEE. V was trimmed by 1 base and J by 1 base, leaving 5 bases between them. Using immunoSEQ multiplex PCR, the repertoire was profiled, and TCRdb retains in-frame clones only, with some absent. The data hold 93,000 or so clones, with around 90% observed a single time. The material was peripheral blood, obtained on day 0 of AZD1222 vaccination. This TCR was recovered from an adult in good health. This rearrangement joins TRBV9 to TRBJ1-1; unclear D gene. CDR3 amino acids: CASSVNSNTEAFF. CDR3 nucleotides: TGTGCCAGCAGCGTAAATTCGAACACTGAAGCTTTCTTT.